The rows below give T cell receptor beta chains drawn from one sample of a study of blood T cell repertoires in COVID-19. The data were produced by immunoSEQ multiplex PCR, yet TCRdb's version contains in-frame clones alone and is incomplete. The sample shows roughly 64,000 clones, more than 65% of them seen only once. The sample comprised peripheral blood. The receptor source for this set is a human donor in a cohort sampled during active COVID-19. Both conserved end residues are part of each CDR3. D genes are given only for firm matches. Size values are once, few and many counts, or a class for expanded clones, and some rows have none.

CDR3 DNA: TGCGCCAGCAGCTCCGCGGGGGCCCTCACAGATACGCAGTATTTT; CDR3 protein: CASSSAGALTDTQYF; V gene: TRBV5-1; clone size: .; D gene: .; J gene: TRBJ2-3
CDR3 DNA: TGTGCCAGCAGCATAGGGACAGGATCGCAGCCCCAGCATTTT; CDR3 protein: CASSIGTGSQPQHF; V gene: TRBV6-2/TRBV6-3; clone size: .; D gene: TRBD1; J gene: TRBJ1-5
CDR3 DNA: TGCGCCAGCAGCTGGGCCCCGGGACAAGCGAACACCGGGGAGCTGTTTTTT; CDR3 protein: CASSWAPGQANTGELFF; V gene: TRBV5-1; clone size: few; D gene: .; J gene: TRBJ2-2
CDR3 DNA: TGCGCCAGCAGCTTGGCGTCAATCGGGTTCGGAAACACCATATATTTT; CDR3 protein: CASSLASIGFGNTIYF; V gene: TRBV5-1; clone size: .; D gene: .; J gene: TRBJ1-3
CDR3 DNA: TGTGCCAGCAGCCAAGATGGCAGGGGATATGAAAAACTGTTTTTT; CDR3 protein: CASSQDGRGYEKLFF; V gene: TRBV3-1/TRBV3-2; clone size: .; D gene: .; J gene: TRBJ1-4
CDR3 DNA: TGTGCCAGCAGCTTCCAGGGGGCGCGGGGTCAGCCCCAGCATTTT; CDR3 protein: CASSFQGARGQPQHF; V gene: TRBV9; clone size: .; D gene: TRBD1; J gene: TRBJ1-5
CDR3 DNA: TGTGCCAGCAGTGGAGGGGGCGCTTGGGCAGAGACCCAGTACTTC; CDR3 protein: CASSGGGAWAETQYF; V gene: TRBV25-1; clone size: .; D gene: TRBD1; J gene: TRBJ2-5
CDR3 DNA: TGTGCCAGCAGTGGGGACAGCTCGATCGATGGCTACACCTTC; CDR3 protein: CASSGDSSIDGYTF; V gene: TRBV25-1; clone size: .; D gene: TRBD1; J gene: TRBJ1-2
CDR3 DNA: TGCGCCAGCAGCCAAGAGCGGAGGTCGGCATCACCCCTCCACTTT; CDR3 protein: CASSQERRSASPLHF; V gene: TRBV4-3; clone size: medium-sized; D gene: .; J gene: TRBJ1-6
CDR3 DNA: TGTGCCAGCAGTGAAGCGGGACGGGGGGCTCTCCGTGAGCAGTTCTTC; CDR3 protein: CASSEAGRGALREQFF; V gene: TRBV2; clone size: .; D gene: .; J gene: TRBJ2-1
CDR3 DNA: TGCGCCAGCAGGGGCCCAACTAGCGGGCGGGATACGCAGTATTTT; CDR3 protein: CASRGPTSGRDTQYF; V gene: TRBV4-1; clone size: .; D gene: TRBD2; J gene: TRBJ2-3
CDR3 DNA: TGTGCCAGCAGTGAATGGCGTTACAGGGGCTTCTCCTACGAGCAGTACTTC; CDR3 protein: CASSEWRYRGFSYEQYF; V gene: TRBV6-1; clone size: .; D gene: TRBD1; J gene: TRBJ2-7
CDR3 DNA: TGTGCCAGCCTTCCATTGGGACAGGGGTTTTACGAGCAGTACTTC; CDR3 protein: CASLPLGQGFYEQYF; V gene: TRBV28; clone size: .; D gene: TRBD1; J gene: TRBJ2-7
CDR3 DNA: TGTGCCAGCTCAAGTCGGCAGGGGTCGACTGAGCAGTTCTTC; CDR3 protein: CASSSRQGSTEQFF; V gene: TRBV18; clone size: .; D gene: .; J gene: TRBJ2-1
CDR3 DNA: TGTGCCAGCAGCCGGACAGGGGTCAACATTCAGTACTTC; CDR3 protein: CASSRTGVNIQYF; V gene: TRBV7-9; clone size: once; D gene: TRBD1; J gene: TRBJ2-4
CDR3 DNA: TGTGCCAGCAGCTTTCGACAGGGGGAGACCCAGTACTTC; CDR3 protein: CASSFRQGETQYF; V gene: TRBV5-8; clone size: once; D gene: TRBD1; J gene: TRBJ2-5
CDR3 DNA: TGTGCCAGCAGGGAACCGGGACAGGGGGCTGAAGCTTTCTTT; CDR3 protein: CASREPGQGAEAFF; V gene: TRBV2; clone size: once; D gene: TRBD1; J gene: TRBJ1-1
CDR3 DNA: TGTGCCATCAGTGGGTTTCAGGCCGGGGCCAACGTCCTGACTTTC; CDR3 protein: CAISGFQAGANVLTF; V gene: TRBV10-3; clone size: .; D gene: .; J gene: TRBJ2-6
CDR3 DNA: TGTGCCAGCAGTTACTCCGATTCCGGGGGAGGTAATGAGCAGTTCTTC; CDR3 protein: CASSYSDSGGGNEQFF; V gene: TRBV6-5; clone size: .; D gene: .; J gene: TRBJ2-1
CDR3 DNA: TGTGCCAGCAGCCAAGGAACCAGGCAAGCTAACTATGGCTACACCTTC; CDR3 protein: CASSQGTRQANYGYTF; V gene: TRBV14; clone size: .; D gene: .; J gene: TRBJ1-2
CDR3 DNA: TGTGCCAGTAGTATAGTCGGGGGGCGTCGCGAGCAGTACTTC; CDR3 protein: CASSIVGGRREQYF; V gene: TRBV19; clone size: .; D gene: .; J gene: TRBJ2-7
CDR3 DNA: TGTGCCAGCGGACGACCGGGCAGGGAGGTTGGAGCTTTCTTT; CDR3 protein: CASGRPGREVGAFF; V gene: TRBV7-2; clone size: .; D gene: .; J gene: TRBJ1-1
CDR3 DNA: TGTGCCAGCAGCTCGCACGGGGGAGGGAACTATGGCTACACCTTC; CDR3 protein: CASSSHGGGNYGYTF; V gene: TRBV5-4; clone size: large; D gene: .; J gene: TRBJ1-2
CDR3 DNA: TGCGCCAGCAGCCCCTGGACTAGCGGGCTCCAAGAGACCCAGTACTTC; CDR3 protein: CASSPWTSGLQETQYF; V gene: TRBV5-1; clone size: .; D gene: TRBD2; J gene: TRBJ2-5
CDR3 DNA: TGTGCCAGCAGCTTGGGTTTTTCGGGGGAGCTGTTTTTT; CDR3 protein: CASSLGFSGELFF; V gene: TRBV5-4; clone size: .; D gene: .; J gene: TRBJ2-2
CDR3 DNA: TGTGCCAGCAGCCTACTAGCGGGGGGGAGTCTGACCCAGTACTTC; CDR3 protein: CASSLLAGGSLTQYF; V gene: TRBV5-4; clone size: .; D gene: TRBD2; J gene: TRBJ2-5
CDR3 DNA: TGTGCCAGCAGTCCAGTGGGGCTTAGTAGGTCAAATGAAAAACTGTTTTTT; CDR3 protein: CASSPVGLSRSNEKLFF; V gene: TRBV28; clone size: .; D gene: .; J gene: TRBJ1-4
CDR3 DNA: TGTGCCAGCAGCCATCGGGCAACAGGGGTAGGAAACACCATATATTTT; CDR3 protein: CASSHRATGVGNTIYF; V gene: TRBV3-1/TRBV3-2; clone size: .; D gene: TRBD1; J gene: TRBJ1-3
CDR3 DNA: TGTGCCAGCAGCCCGACAATGACCGCGACCCAGTACTTC; CDR3 protein: CASSPTMTATQYF; V gene: TRBV7-3; clone size: .; D gene: .; J gene: TRBJ2-5
CDR3 DNA: TGTGCCAGCAGCCCGTGGGGACAGGGTTACAATGAGCAGTTCTTC; CDR3 protein: CASSPWGQGYNEQFF; V gene: TRBV11-2; clone size: .; D gene: TRBD1; J gene: TRBJ2-1
CDR3 DNA: TGTGCCAGCAGTCCAATCAGGGTGGGAAACATTCAGTACTTC; CDR3 protein: CASSPIRVGNIQYF; V gene: TRBV6-5; clone size: .; D gene: .; J gene: TRBJ2-4
CDR3 DNA: TGTGCCAGCGGGGACTTAGCGGGGGGGAACACCGGGGAGCTGTTTTTT; CDR3 protein: CASGDLAGGNTGELFF; V gene: TRBV25-1; clone size: .; D gene: TRBD2; J gene: TRBJ2-2
CDR3 DNA: TGTGCCAGCAGCTTCGGGACTAGCGGCTCCTACGAGCAGTACTTC; CDR3 protein: CASSFGTSGSYEQYF; V gene: TRBV11-2; clone size: .; D gene: TRBD2; J gene: TRBJ2-7
CDR3 DNA: TGTGCCAGCAGTTTTGTCTTGGGACAGGGAAGTGAAAAACTGTTTTTT; CDR3 protein: CASSFVLGQGSEKLFF; V gene: TRBV3-1/TRBV3-2; clone size: .; D gene: TRBD1; J gene: TRBJ1-4
CDR3 DNA: TGCGCCAGCAGCCGAGACAGCCAAGAGACCCAGTACTTC; CDR3 protein: CASSRDSQETQYF; V gene: TRBV5-1; clone size: .; D gene: .; J gene: TRBJ2-5
CDR3 DNA: TGTGCCAGCAGCAAGGGACGGGGCGGGGGCTCTGGAAACACCATATATTTT; CDR3 protein: CASSKGRGGGSGNTIYF; V gene: TRBV21-1; clone size: .; D gene: .; J gene: TRBJ1-3
CDR3 DNA: TGTGCCTGGAGTGTAATGACAGGGCCCTATGGCTACACCTTC; CDR3 protein: CAWSVMTGPYGYTF; V gene: TRBV30; clone size: .; D gene: TRBD1; J gene: TRBJ1-2
CDR3 DNA: TGCGCCAGCAGCTTGGATGGGCAGGGAGGAGAAAAACTGTTTTTT; CDR3 protein: CASSLDGQGGEKLFF; V gene: TRBV5-1; clone size: .; D gene: .; J gene: TRBJ1-4
CDR3 DNA: TGTGCCAGCAGCCAAGCGGGACTAGCGAGTTACGAGCAGTACTTC; CDR3 protein: CASSQAGLASYEQYF; V gene: TRBV3-1/TRBV3-2; clone size: .; D gene: TRBD2; J gene: TRBJ2-7
CDR3 DNA: TGTGCCAGCACTCCGACAGGGTGGAGCACTGAAGCTTTCTTT; CDR3 protein: CASTPTGWSTEAFF; V gene: TRBV9; clone size: .; D gene: TRBD1; J gene: TRBJ1-1
CDR3 DNA: TGTGCCACCAGTGACAGGGCGGCCACCGGGGAGCTGTTTTTT; CDR3 protein: CATSDRAATGELFF; V gene: TRBV24-1; clone size: few; D gene: .; J gene: TRBJ2-2
CDR3 DNA: TGTGCCAGCAGTAAAGACTACAGGGATAGCAATCAGCCCCAGCATTTT; CDR3 protein: CASSKDYRDSNQPQHF; V gene: TRBV6-1; clone size: few; D gene: .; J gene: TRBJ1-5
CDR3 DNA: TGCGCCAGCAGCCAAGATAGGGGGCAGGTCACTGAAGCTTTCTTT; CDR3 protein: CASSQDRGQVTEAFF; V gene: TRBV4-1; clone size: .; D gene: TRBD1; J gene: TRBJ1-1
CDR3 DNA: TGTGCCAGCAGCAACCAGCGGGGCCCTACCTACAATGAGCAGTTCTTC; CDR3 protein: CASSNQRGPTYNEQFF; V gene: TRBV7-8; clone size: few; D gene: TRBD2; J gene: TRBJ2-1
CDR3 DNA: TGCGCCAGCAGTCAGGCAGGGCGGTCCGGAAACACCATATATTTT; CDR3 protein: CASSQAGRSGNTIYF; V gene: TRBV5-1; clone size: once; D gene: .; J gene: TRBJ1-3
CDR3 DNA: TGTGCCAGCAGTGGGCCGGGACAGCAAGAGACCCAGTACTTC; CDR3 protein: CASSGPGQQETQYF; V gene: TRBV11-2; clone size: .; D gene: TRBD1; J gene: TRBJ2-5
CDR3 DNA: TGTGCCAGCAGCCTAGACGGAAACTATGGCTACACCTTC; CDR3 protein: CASSLDGNYGYTF; V gene: TRBV5-4; clone size: few; D gene: .; J gene: TRBJ1-2
CDR3 DNA: TGTGCCAGCAGCTTAGCGGCGGATCGCACAGATACGCAGTATTTT; CDR3 protein: CASSLAADRTDTQYF; V gene: TRBV7-9; clone size: .; D gene: .; J gene: TRBJ2-3
CDR3 DNA: TGCGCCAGCAGCTTGGAAAGGGGGCCGAGCTATGGCTACACCTTC; CDR3 protein: CASSLERGPSYGYTF; V gene: TRBV5-1; clone size: .; D gene: TRBD1; J gene: TRBJ1-2
CDR3 DNA: TGCGCCAGCAGCCAAGAGAGGGACAGTAACCTCTATGGCTACACCTTC; CDR3 protein: CASSQERDSNLYGYTF; V gene: TRBV4-3; clone size: .; D gene: TRBD1; J gene: TRBJ1-2
CDR3 DNA: TGTGCCAGCAGAGACAGGGAGCGGGCCAAAAACATTCAGTACTTC; CDR3 protein: CASRDRERAKNIQYF; V gene: TRBV6-5; clone size: .; D gene: TRBD1; J gene: TRBJ2-4
CDR3 DNA: TGTGCCAGCGGTCCGTTGGGGACAGCGAGCCACGAGCAGTACTTC; CDR3 protein: CASGPLGTASHEQYF; V gene: TRBV5-6; clone size: .; D gene: TRBD1; J gene: TRBJ2-7
CDR3 DNA: TGTGCCACCAGCAGAGATTATCAGTTTAAAAACTACGAGCAGTACTTC; CDR3 protein: CATSRDYQFKNYEQYF; V gene: TRBV15; clone size: .; D gene: .; J gene: TRBJ2-7
CDR3 DNA: TGTGCCAGCAGTTTCCGGGGGAGCTCTCTTCGAAGAGATACGCAGTATTTT; CDR3 protein: CASSFRGSSLRRDTQYF; V gene: TRBV28; clone size: .; D gene: .; J gene: TRBJ2-3
CDR3 DNA: TGTGCCAGCGTCACGGGTGTGTACACTGAAGCTTTCTTT; CDR3 protein: CASVTGVYTEAFF; V gene: TRBV12-3/TRBV12-4; clone size: once; D gene: .; J gene: TRBJ1-1